The entry below describes one T cell receptor (beta chain). The data were obtained in a study of identical twins. In TCRdb, the 5' RACE reads were re-called with MiXCR into one record per CDR3 protein. The table lists about 240,000 distinct CDR3 sequences, roughly an eighth of them singletons, with about 3.9% in the top ten. Germline V gives CDR1 LNHDA, CDR2 SQIVND (reference sequence). The germline V and J ends were trimmed by 6 bases and 6 bases, with 9 bases remaining between them. The CDR3 extends over 12 amino acids. The same sample was also used in a study of yellow fever vaccine responses in identical twins.

The J gene is TRBJ2-1, the V gene TRBV19, with a possible D match to TRBD1 (5 bases). Sequencing was performed on memory (CD45RO+) T cells sorted from blood. This TCR derives from a woman under 30 in good health. This CDR3 is CASSTGFNEQFF. As DNA, the CDR3 is TGTGCCAGTAGCACAGGATTCAATGAGCAGTTCTTC.